Sequencing of this TCR beta chain was carried out in a study of vaccination effects on CD4 cells after COVID-19. Whole-study context: Two-dose BNT162b2 or mRNA-1273 vaccination was given to participants.

Expansion of antigen-specific CD4+ T cells with viral peptide pools was carried out by the ViraFEST assay before sequencing. Culturing for around ten days preceded CD4+ T cell isolation. All vaccine recipients tested negative for nucleocapsid antibodies and had never contracted SARS-CoV-2 infection. About 2 million PBMC per well received around 9.3 IU/ml IL-2 and around 11 ug/ml peptides in culture. Replacing half the medium with IL-2 medium was done on days 3 and 7. Study-wide points: Vaccine- and infection-induced clones showed marked clonal contraction late following vaccination.

Trimming cost V 5 bases and J 8 bases, with 18 bases left between them. CDR3 length equals 14 residues. CDR1 SGHAT and CDR2 FQNNGV come from the germline V gene. Clones were read by immunoSEQ multiplex PCR, and TCRdb kept only the in-frame ones, dropping some. The data hold some 70,000 clones, with roughly 80% observed a single time. As for this clone: Its antigen is as yet unknown.

The sample in question was CD4+ T cells from PBMCs cultured with SARS-CoV-2 spike peptides, obtained before COVID-19 vaccination. The sequence was obtained from a human donor who received a COVID-19 vaccine. The chain has TRBV11-2 and TRBJ2-5, with D possibly called TRBD1 or TRBD2 (6 bases each). Here the CDR3 DNA reads TGTGCCAGCAGCGCAGACGGGGGCGAAGCAACCCAGTACTTC. Its translation is CASSADGGEATQYF.